A single sample is the source of the 27 T cell receptor beta chains below, sequenced in a study of blood T cell repertoires in COVID-19. Sequencing used immunoSEQ multiplex PCR; TCRdb keeps in-frame clones, though not all of them. The sample holds roughly 200,000 clones; roughly 89% are singletons and the top ten take around 2.3%. The source material was PBMCs or T cells enriched from blood (not recorded which). The receptors stem from a woman aged 40-49 years with acute COVID-19.

The rearrangement uses TRBV30 and TRBJ2-1, with D hard to call. V lost 2 bases to trimming and J lost 10 bases, with 9 bases between them. CDR3 length: 11 amino acids. Germline values: CDR1 GTSNPN, CDR2 SVGIG (reference sequence). The CDR3 coding sequence is TGTGCCTGGAGTCCTTCAGAAGAGCAGTTCTTC. Translation gives CAWSPSEEQFF.

The chain is built from TRBV9 and TRBJ2-3; 9 bases map to TRBD1. CDR1 SGDLS and CDR2 YYNGEE come from the germline V gene. The J segment lost 3 bases and the V segment lost 4 bases, leaving 9 bases of the junction unmatched. This CDR3 spans 16 amino acids. The CDR3 DNA reads as TGTGCCAGCAGCCCCGCCGGGACAGGGTATACAGATACGCAGTATTTT. Residues: CASSPAGTGYTDTQYF. Drawing the rest from reference TRBV9 and TRBJ2-3, the complete variable domain is DSGVTQTPKHLITATGQRVTLRCSPRSGDLSVYWYQQSLDQGLQFLIQYYNGEERAKGNILERFSAQQFPDLHSELNLSSLELGDSALYFCASSPAGTGYTDTQYFGPGTRLTVL.

The chain recombines TRBV6-1 with TRBJ2-5, with D possibly matching TRBD2 (6 bases). Germline loops: CDR1 MNHNS, CDR2 SASEGT. Trimming removed 1 base from V and 5 bases from J, with 8 bases in between. The CDR3 consists of 13 residues. CDR3 nucleotides: TGTGCCAGCAGTGAAGAGCGGGTGGAGACCCAGTACTTC. Its protein product is CASSEERVETQYF.

This clone has just a few counts. The V and J genes are TRBV19 and TRBJ2-5; D is perhaps TRBD1 (6 bases). V lost 5 bases and J 2 bases, leaving 18 bases between the germline ends. The germline gives CDR1 LNHDA, CDR2 SQIVND (reference sequence). The CDR3 is 16 residues long. CDR3 nucleotide sequence: TGTGCCAGTAGTGACGGTTTGGACAGCGCACAAGAGACCCAGTACTTC. The encoded protein is CASSDGLDSAQETQYF.

This clone showed up just once. The CDR3 loop is CASSHQRLAGGKAGELFF. The CDR3 DNA reads TGTGCCAGCAGCCACCAGAGACTAGCGGGGGGAAAGGCCGGGGAGCTGTTTTTT. This chain connects TRBV3-1 (or the pseudogene TRBV3-2) to TRBJ2-2; 13 nucleotides match TRBD2. There are 18 residues in the CDR3. Unmatched junction bases numbered 10, after V lost 3 bases and J lost 6 bases. Germline CDR1 LGHDT, CDR2 YNNKEL (reference sequence).

This clone has just a few counts. Other DNA sequences of this sample code for an identical CDR3. The chain recombines TRBV28 with TRBJ2-2; D may be TRBD2 (5 bases). The CDR3 is made up of 14 amino acids. Looked up from germline, CDR1 is MDHEN and CDR2 is SYDVKM. V was pared by 2 bases and J by 2 bases, with 6 bases between. The CDR3 loop reads CASSLGGNTGELFF. The CDR3 bases are TGTGCCAGCAGTTTAGGAGGAAACACCGGGGAGCTGTTTTTT.

The chain is built from TRBV13 and TRBJ2-7; the D gene is possibly TRBD1 (6 bases). This CDR3 is built from 14 residues. V lost 3 bases and J lost 3, with 12 bases in between. Per the germline V gene, CDR1 is PRHDT and CDR2 is FYEKMQ (reference sequence). The CDR3 coding sequence is TGTGCCAGCAGCTTGGACAGCCGAATCTACGAGCAGTACTTC. It encodes CASSLDSRIYEQYF.

This chain uses TRBV5-5 with TRBJ2-6, with TRBD1 as a possible D gene (6 bases). Per germline, CDR1 SGHKS and CDR2 YYEKEE (reference sequence). Trimming stripped 2 bases from V and 2 bases from J, with 8 bases between. The CDR3 spans 15 residues. CDR3 DNA sequence: TGTGCCAGCAGCTTCTCAGGGGCTGGGGCCAACGTCCTGACTTTC. Residues: CASSFSGAGANVLTF.

This clone was seen more than once but under ten times. This sequence joins TRBV2 and TRBJ2-3, with a possible D match to TRBD2 (7 bases). The V end was cut by 8 bases, the J end by 0 bases, with 18 bases between. This CDR3 comprises 16 residues. The germline V gene has CDR1 SNHLY and CDR2 FYNNEI. The CDR3 DNA reads as TGTGCCAGCGGCACCGGCGGGGGCTATAGCACAGATACGCAGTATTTT. Its protein product is CASGTGGGYSTDTQYF.

Details on this clone: This may come from a read error, since a much larger clone is one base off. The chain couples TRBV27 to TRBJ2-2; D is unclear. Germline V gene data show CDR1 as MNHEY and CDR2 as SMNVEV (reference sequence). The V end lost 5 bases, the J end lost 0 bases, and 4 bases lay between the germline ends. CDR3 length: 13 amino acids. CDR3 in DNA: TGTGCCAGCAGTGTCGCGAACACCGGGGAGCTGTTTTTT. Encoded protein: CASSVANTGELFF.

The rearrangement uses TRBV19 and TRBJ2-7; D is possibly TRBD1 (5 bases). This CDR3 region has 14 residues. Trimming pared 5 bases from V and 0 bases from J, leaving 11 bases between. CDR1 and CDR2 (germline): LNHDA, SQIVND (reference sequence). Here the CDR3 reads CASSVDTSSYEQYF. CDR3 DNA: TGTGCCAGTAGTGTGGACACCTCCTCCTACGAGCAGTACTTC.

J is TRBJ2-7 and V is TRBV12-3 or TRBV12-4; possibly TRBD1 for D (5 bases). The CDR3 contains 13 residues. V was shortened by 2 bases and J by 3 bases, with 8 bases between the two germline ends. The CDR3 sequence: CASSLQGGYEQYF. The CDR3 bases are TGTGCCAGCAGTTTACAGGGTGGCTACGAGCAGTACTTC.

J is TRBJ1-1 and V is TRBV7-6; tentatively, D is TRBD1 (6 bases). Germline assignment: CDR1 SGHVS and CDR2 FNYEAQ. The CDR3 length is 13 residues. The V and J ends lost 1 base and 11 bases respectively, with 14 bases between them. The CDR3 DNA is TGTGCCAGCAGCTTAGTGGAGGGGGAGGGGGCTTTCTTT. Its protein is CASSLVEGEGAFF. The full variable domain, completed using reference TRBV7-6 and TRBJ1-1, is GAGVSQSPRYKVTKRGQDVALRCDPISGHVSLYWYRQALGQGPEFLTYFNYEAQQDKSGLPNDRFSAERPEGSISTLTIQRTEQRDSAMYRCASSLVEGEGAFFGQGTRLTVV.

The gene calls are TRBV19 and TRBJ1-5, with D tentatively TRBD1 (6 bases). CDR3 length: 16 amino acids. V lost 3 bases, J lost 6 bases, and 18 bases lay in between. Germline V gene lookup returns CDR1 LNHDA and CDR2 SQIVND (reference sequence). CDR3 protein: CASSIPAGVYAQPQHF. CDR3 coding DNA: TGTGCCAGTAGTATCCCGGCAGGGGTATATGCTCAGCCCCAGCATTTT.

V gene TRBV7-9 combines with J gene TRBJ2-5; D is uncertain. V lost 2 bases and J lost 5, with 15 bases in between. Germline V gives CDR1 SEHNR, CDR2 FQNEAQ (reference sequence). The CDR3 runs 15 residues. The chain's CDR3 is CASSLKSWLVETQYF. CDR3 bases: TGTGCCAGCAGCTTAAAGTCGTGGCTAGTTGAGACCCAGTACTTC.

The J gene is TRBJ2-7, the V gene TRBV5-1, with 10 bases lining up with TRBD1. After removal of 4 bases from V and 3 bases from J, the junction contained 4 bases not matched to a gene. Germline CDR1 SGHRS, CDR2 YFSETQ. CDR3 length: 14 amino acids. The CDR3, as DNA: TGCGCCAGCAGCACTGACAGGGGGCGCTACGAGCAGTACTTC. It codes for CASSTDRGRYEQYF.

The chain links TRBV15 to TRBJ1-3, with D possibly matching TRBD1 (6 bases). Trimming cost V 5 bases and J 4 bases, with 15 bases left between them. Per germline, CDR1 LNHNV and CDR2 YYDKDF (reference sequence). The CDR3 loop spans 15 amino acids. CDR3 protein: CATSGGLGAGNTIYF. CDR3 nucleotide sequence: TGTGCCACCAGCGGAGGGTTGGGGGCCGGAAACACCATATATTTT.

The rearrangement links TRBV27 to TRBJ2-3; 8 bases match TRBD1. This CDR3 spans 15 amino acids. The germline V gene encodes CDR1 MNHEY and CDR2 SMNVEV (reference sequence). The V segment lost 4 bases and the J segment 7 bases; nucleotides outside the gene matches: 10. The DNA for the CDR3 is TGTGCCAGCAGTTGGTCAGGACAGGGATGGAATACGCAGTATTTT. Its translation is CASSWSGQGWNTQYF.

The chain combines TRBV10-3 with TRBJ2-3, with D possibly being TRBD2 (7 bases). This CDR3 has 13 residues. Per germline, CDR1 ENHRY and CDR2 SYGVKD. V lost 8 bases and J 6 bases, leaving 15 bases between the germline ends. DNA for the CDR3: TGTGCCATCGGGGGGGCCCTGGGGGATACGCAGTATTTT. This translates into CAIGGALGDTQYF.

The chain couples TRBV15 to TRBJ1-1, with a tentative D call TRBD1 (6 bases). Trimming took off 11 bases at V and 0 bases at J, with 10 bases between the two ends. CDR1 is LNHNV and CDR2 is YYDKDF in the germline V gene (reference sequence). The CDR3 runs to 12 residues. CDR3 in DNA: TGTGCCTGCGGGGGCTTGAACACTGAAGCTTTCTTT. It encodes CACGGLNTEAFF.

This sequence joins TRBV20-1 and TRBJ1-2; the D is unclear. Germline V lookup: CDR1 DFQATT, CDR2 SNEGSKA (reference sequence). V was pared by 3 bases and J by 5 bases, with 7 bases between. CDR3 length equals 11 residues. CDR3 protein: CSARGRYGYTF. CDR3 DNA: TGCAGTGCTAGGGGGAGGTATGGCTACACCTTC.

This clone was found a few times. The rearrangement joins TRBV24-1 to TRBJ2-5, with D tentatively TRBD1 (5 bases). V gave up 5 bases and J gave up 5 bases, with 23 bases separating them. This CDR3 comprises 17 residues. Germline V CDR1 and CDR2: KGHDR, SFDVKD. DNA for the CDR3: TGTGCCACCAGTGCGCCAACGATAACAGGAGACGAGGAGACCCAGTACTTC. As protein: CATSAPTITGDEETQYF.

The gene calls are TRBV6-1 and TRBJ2-7, with D possibly matching TRBD1 (6 bases). The CDR3 has 14 residues. Germline values: CDR1 MNHNS, CDR2 SASEGT. V was trimmed by 3 bases and J by 2 bases, leaving 11 bases between them. In DNA, the CDR3 is TGTGCCAGCAGTGACAGGGGTGGCCCCTACGAGCAGTACTTC. This translates into CASSDRGGPYEQYF.

This sequence joins TRBV28 and TRBJ1-6; tentatively, D is TRBD1 (6 bases). The CDR3 is made up of 16 amino acids. V gave up 5 bases and J gave up 3 bases, with 14 bases separating them. The germline V gene encodes CDR1 MDHEN and CDR2 SYDVKM. The CDR3 nucleotides read TGTGCCAGCAGTCGCACAGGGTGGGGCTATAATTCACCCCTCCACTTT. Translating it yields CASSRTGWGYNSPLHF.

This clone has a handful of counts. The rearrangement links TRBV27 to TRBJ2-7, with 7 bases identical to TRBD1. Germline V gene data show CDR1 as MNHEY and CDR2 as SMNVEV (reference sequence). Trimming cost V 5 bases and J 4 bases; bases outside gene matches: 5. The length of the CDR3 is 13 residues. The CDR3 coding sequence is TGTGCCAGCAGTAGGACAGGTGTGTACGAGCAGTACTTC. Translation: CASSRTGVYEQYF.

This clone turned up a few times. The V and J genes are TRBV12-1 and TRBJ1-4; TRBD1 is the table's D call, not checked against the DNA. TRBV12-1 corresponds to a pseudogene. The CDR3 is 16 amino acids. The chain's CDR3 is CASSFAFRTANEKLFF. CDR3 sequence (DNA): TGTGCCAGCAGCTTTGCGTTTAGGACAGCAAATGAAAAACTGTTTTTT.

The count of this clone is one. The chain carries TRBV19 and TRBJ2-1; possibly TRBD2 for D (5 bases). The CDR3 loop spans 13 amino acids. Germline loops: CDR1 LNHDA, CDR2 SQIVND (reference sequence). Trimming cost V 3 bases and J 5 bases, with 8 bases left between them. CDR3 sequence: CASSIMRDNEQFF. The CDR3 nucleotides read TGTGCCAGTAGTATTATGAGGGACAATGAGCAGTTCTTC.